Listed here are 13 T cell receptor beta chains from one sample, sequenced in a study of cytomegalovirus exposure and HLA in healthy donors. PCR used 60 Vbeta primers and 13 Jbeta primers. Measured with immunoSEQ multiplex PCR; TCRdb has only the in-frame clones, and not every one. The sample lists 85,000 to 120,000 clones; 65% to 80% were seen once. The sequencing input was PBMCs. The receptors originated from a man in his 60s in good health and CMV-seronegative.

V gene TRBV10-3 combines with J gene TRBJ2-7; 10 nucleotides agree with TRBD1. The CDR3 contains 13 residues. V lost 6 bases and J lost 1; bases outside the gene matches: 0. The V gene's germline CDR1 is ENHRY and CDR2 SYGVKD. The CDR3 DNA reads as TGTGCCATCAGGGGACAGGGGTCCTACGAGCAGTACTTC. Residues: CAIRGQGSYEQYF.

The chain joins TRBV5-8 to TRBJ2-3; D ambiguous. CDR3 length equals 17 residues. The ends were cut back, 1 base at V and 2 bases at J, with 17 bases in the middle. Germline CDR1 reads SGHTS; CDR2 reads YDEGEE. The CDR3 DNA sequence: TGTGCCAGCAGCTTGTACACCCGGGTAGATCACACAGATACGCAGTATTTT. Translating it yields CASSLYTRVDHTDTQYF.

This clone was observed a handful of times. The rearrangement links TRBV5-6 to TRBJ2-3; weak D call: TRBD2 (5 bases). The CDR3 consists of 14 residues. The germline V and J ends were trimmed by 3 bases and 4 bases, with 12 bases remaining between them. Germline lookup yields CDR1 SGHDT and CDR2 YYEEEE. CDR3 bases: TGTGCCAGCAGCTCCTACCGAGGGTCAGATACGCAGTATTTT. The encoded protein is CASSSYRGSDTQYF.

The chain couples TRBV21-1 to TRBJ1-1; the DNA was not used to check the table's D call, TRBD1. TRBV21-1 is a documented pseudogene. The CDR3 is made up of 18 amino acids. CDR3 nucleotides: TGTGCCAGCAGCAAAGCCTATGACAGGGGAATGAAGAACACTGAAGCTTTCTTT. It is translated as CASSKAYDRGMKNTEAFF.

In this sample, this clone turned up once. The chain couples TRBV7-2 to TRBJ1-2; 10 bases agree with TRBD1. Germline CDR1 is SGHTA and CDR2 is FQGNSA. This CDR3 region has 14 residues. The V and J ends lost 3 bases and 6 bases, in that order; junction bases with no gene match: 4. CDR3 sequence (DNA): TGTGCCAGCAGCTTCGGACAGGGGGGGAATGGCTACACCTTC. Translation gives CASSFGQGGNGYTF. Full variable domain (remainder filled in from reference TRBV7-2 and TRBJ1-2): GAGVSQSPSNKVTEKGKDVELRCDPISGHTALYWYRQSLGQGLEFLIYFQGNSAPDKSGLPSDRFSAERTGGSVSTLTIQRTQQEDSAVYLCASSFGQGGNGYTFGSGTRLTVV.

The rearrangement links TRBV19 to TRBJ1-5, with D hard to call. V dropped 0 bases and J dropped 4 bases, with 4 bases sitting between them. Germline CDR1 reads LNHDA; CDR2 reads SQIVND (reference sequence). The CDR3 sequence is 13 residues long. The CDR3 reads CASSIERNQPQHF. CDR3 coding DNA: TGTGCCAGTAGTATAGAGCGGAATCAGCCCCAGCATTTT.

This rearrangement joins TRBV9 to TRBJ2-3; D remains unclear. Germline V gene lookup returns CDR1 SGDLS and CDR2 YYNGEE. CDR3 length: 14 amino acids. Trimming stripped 0 bases from V and 5 bases from J, with 10 bases between. CDR3 in amino acids: CASSVGIRVDTQYF. The DNA of the CDR3 is TGTGCCAGCAGCGTAGGAATCCGGGTAGATACGCAGTATTTT.

The chain recombines TRBV7-9 with TRBJ2-3; 7 bases map to TRBD1. Looked up from germline, CDR1 is SEHNR and CDR2 is FQNEAQ (reference sequence). The CDR3 has 16 amino acids. The V gene end was trimmed by 5 bases and the J gene end by 5 bases; junction bases not matched to a gene: 13. The CDR3 is CASSPRGQPAGDTQYF. CDR3 DNA: TGTGCCAGCAGCCCCCGGGGACAGCCGGCTGGAGATACGCAGTATTTT. Full variable domain (remainder filled in from reference TRBV7-9 and TRBJ2-3): DTGVSQNPRHKITKRGQNVTFRCDPISEHNRLYWYRQTLGQGPEFLTYFQNEAQLEKSRLLSDRFSAERPKGSFSTLEIQRTEQGDSAMYLCASSPRGQPAGDTQYFGPGTRLTVL.

Remarks on this clone: Other DNA sequences in the same sample also yield this CDR3. The chain carries TRBV29-1 and TRBJ1-1; no definite D call. This CDR3 is 14 amino acids long. From germline, CDR1 is SQVTM and CDR2 ANQGSEA. V lost 7 bases and J lost 1, with 16 bases in between. CDR3 nucleotide sequence: TGCAGCGCTTATAGCGGGGTGCAGAACACTGAAGCTTTCTTT. This gives the protein CSAYSGVQNTEAFF.

The V gene is TRBV7-2, the J gene TRBJ2-3; the match to TRBD2 covers 10 bases. CDR1 and CDR2 (germline): SGHTA, FQGNSA. CDR3 size: 16 residues. V gave up 4 bases and J gave up 0 bases; unmatched junction bases: 4. The CDR3 is CASSSLAGASTDTQYF. Written as DNA, the CDR3 is TGTGCCAGCAGCTCGCTAGCGGGGGCAAGCACAGATACGCAGTATTTT.

The chain combines TRBV7-3 with TRBJ1-2, with 8 bases identical to TRBD1. Per the germline V gene, CDR1 is SGHTA and CDR2 is FQGTGA. This CDR3 comprises 13 residues. The V and J ends lost 4 bases and 8 bases, in that order; junction bases with no gene match: 6. The CDR3, as DNA: TGTGCCAGCAGCTCGACAGGGGTCGGGGGCTACACCTTC. It specifies CASSSTGVGGYTF.

This clone was seen a single time. The chain uses TRBV14 and TRBJ2-1, with D perhaps TRBD1 (6 bases). Germline CDR1 SGHDN, CDR2 FVKESK. The CDR3 covers 15 residues. Between the trimmed V and J ends, which lost 0 bases and 10 bases, there was a span of 16 bases. CDR3 nucleotide sequence: TGTGCCAGCAGCCAAGATGTGGCCAGGGGTTCGGAGCAGTTCTTC. Protein: CASSQDVARGSEQFF.

The chain combines TRBV28 with TRBJ1-1; D is possibly TRBD1 (5 bases). The V and J ends lost 5 bases and 1 base respectively, with 14 bases between them. The germline gives CDR1 MDHEN, CDR2 SYDVKM. The CDR3 is 15 amino acids. The DNA of the CDR3 is TGTGCCAGCAGTACCGCTGGGGGGGGGAACACTGAAGCTTTCTTT. It translates to CASSTAGGGNTEAFF.